The present T cell receptor beta chain was sequenced within a study of control samples from healthy donors and cancer patients. Libraries were prepared by immunoSEQ multiplex PCR; TCRdb keeps only in-frame clonotypes and omits some of them. The repertoire holds about 140,000 clones, with about nine tenths as singletons. This clonotype was sampled from a man aged 30 to 45 in good health. The sample consisted of blood.

The CDR3 coding sequence is TGTGCCAGCAGCCAAGTCCGGGGGACTGAAGCTTTCTTT. It yields the protein CASSQVRGTEAFF. The genes are TRBV14 and TRBJ1-1, with D perhaps matching TRBD1 (5 bases). Per the germline V gene, CDR1 is SGHDN and CDR2 is FVKESK. Trimming cost V 1 base and J 5 bases, with 8 bases left between them. This CDR3 has 13 residues.